A selection of T cell receptor beta chains follows, all from one sample in a study of T cells in Graves' hyperthyroidism and ophthalmopathy. TCRdb fed the multiplex PCR reads into MiXCR, producing one record per CDR3 protein. This table has approximately 250,000 distinct CDR3 sequences, about 24% appearing once. Sequenced input: blood. The receptor source for this set is a woman aged 40 to 50 with Graves' ophthalmopathy. Both conserved end residues are part of each CDR3. The order of the fields is clone size, V gene, D gene, J gene, CDR3 protein, CDR3 DNA. The D gene is left open where the match is weak. Rows may omit the clone size; those that give it use once, few, many or a size class.

size: many; V: TRBV19; D: NA; J: TRBJ1-2; CDR3: CASTPGRENYGYTF; DNA: TGTGCCAGTACCCCGGGGAGGGAGAACTATGGCTACACCTTC
size: NA; V: TRBV12-3/TRBV12-4; D: NA; J: TRBJ1-2; CDR3: CASSIATGTANGYTF; DNA: TGTGCCAGCAGCATCGCAACCGGGACCGCGAATGGCTACACCTTC
size: NA; V: TRBV2; D: NA; J: TRBJ1-1; CDR3: CASSPLMNTEAFF; DNA: TGTGCCAGCAGTCCCCTTATGAACACTGAAGCTTTCTTT
size: NA; V: TRBV12-3/TRBV12-4; D: TRBD1; J: TRBJ1-5; CDR3: CASSGTASNQPQHF; DNA: TGTGCCAGCAGTGGGACAGCCTCCAATCAGCCCCAGCATTTT
size: NA; V: TRBV6-1; D: NA; J: TRBJ2-2; CDR3: CASSRVQGNTGELFF; DNA: TGTGCCAGCAGTAGGGTGCAGGGGAACACCGGGGAGCTGTTTTTT
size: many; V: TRBV12-3/TRBV12-4; D: TRBD1; J: TRBJ2-5; CDR3: CASSTPGGRSETQYF; DNA: TGTGCCAGCAGTACCCCAGGGGGCCGGAGTGAGACCCAGTACTTC
size: many; V: TRBV12-5; D: NA; J: TRBJ1-3; CDR3: CASGITPGDTIYF; DNA: TGTGCTAGTGGGATCACCCCCGGGGACACCATATATTTT
size: NA; V: TRBV6-1; D: NA; J: TRBJ2-6; CDR3: CASRRDRSHSGANVLTF; DNA: TGTGCCAGCCGGAGGGACAGATCGCACTCTGGGGCCAACGTCCTGACTTTC
size: many; V: TRBV5-1; D: NA; J: TRBJ1-2; CDR3: CASSSEFPNYGYTF; DNA: TGCGCCAGCAGCTCAGAATTTCCTAACTATGGCTACACCTTC
size: many; V: TRBV20-1; D: TRBD2; J: TRBJ2-7; CDR3: CSARSPSGYEQYF; DNA: TGCAGTGCTAGATCCCCTAGCGGCTACGAGCAGTACTTC
size: many; V: TRBV6-1; D: NA; J: TRBJ1-1; CDR3: CASSQIRGYAEAFF; DNA: TGTGCCAGCAGTCAAATACGGGGGTACGCTGAAGCTTTCTTT
size: many; V: TRBV4-1; D: NA; J: TRBJ2-7; CDR3: CASSQDPAVLSYEQYF; DNA: TGCGCCAGCAGCCAAGATCCGGCAGTACTCTCCTACGAGCAGTACTTC
size: many; V: TRBV6-1; D: NA; J: TRBJ1-1; CDR3: CASSGDGGAFF; DNA: TGTGCCAGCAGTGGGGACGGGGGAGCTTTCTTT
size: many; V: TRBV24-1; D: NA; J: TRBJ1-5; CDR3: CATSDFGGNQPQHF; DNA: TGTGCCACCAGTGATTTTGGCGGAAATCAGCCCCAGCATTTT
size: many; V: TRBV18; D: TRBD1; J: TRBJ1-1; CDR3: CASSNWDRGGGMNTEAFF; DNA: TGTGCCAGCTCAAACTGGGACAGGGGAGGAGGCATGAACACTGAAGCTTTCTTT